A selection of T cell receptor beta chains follows, all from one sample in a study of blood T cells in healthy people across ages. Using its own MiXCR run on the 5' RACE reads, TCRdb lists one record per CDR3 protein. This table has approximately 2,000,000 distinct CDR3 sequences, approximately 40% appearing once. The specimen sequenced was blood. These receptors were collected from a human donor in good health. The CDR3 runs from the conserved cysteine through the conserved F or W. The order of the fields is V gene, J gene, CDR3 protein.

v_gene: TRBV5-1; j_gene: TRBJ2-3; CDR3aa: CASSLEDPGLEADTQYF
v_gene: TRBV5-1; j_gene: TRBJ1-4; CDR3aa: CASSRGAATNEKLFF
v_gene: TRBV20-1; j_gene: TRBJ2-5; CDR3aa: CSASASSQGETWETQYF
v_gene: TRBV18; j_gene: TRBJ2-4; CDR3aa: CASSPPTATWTKNIQYF
v_gene: TRBV29-1; j_gene: TRBJ2-5; CDR3aa: CSVEDLGASNQYF
v_gene: TRBV5-1; j_gene: TRBJ2-1; CDR3aa: CASRGQGRDEQFF
v_gene: TRBV3-1; j_gene: TRBJ2-3; CDR3aa: CASSQESDTSTDTQYF
v_gene: TRBV7-6; j_gene: TRBJ2-6; CDR3aa: CASSLSRRGSGANVLTF
v_gene: TRBV14; j_gene: TRBJ2-1; CDR3aa: CASSPPVVLGEQFF
v_gene: TRBV12-3/TRBV12-4; j_gene: TRBJ2-7; CDR3aa: CASSLGLAGVTSYEQYF
v_gene: TRBV12-3/TRBV12-4; j_gene: TRBJ2-5; CDR3aa: CASGLAGETQYF
v_gene: TRBV7-2; j_gene: TRBJ1-5; CDR3aa: CASSLVRPGLRSNQPQHF
v_gene: TRBV3-1; j_gene: TRBJ2-3; CDR3aa: CASSQGIETGGTDTQYF
v_gene: TRBV7-9; j_gene: TRBJ1-2; CDR3aa: CASSLSAEYGYTF
v_gene: TRBV20-1; j_gene: TRBJ1-1; CDR3aa: CSAAKEGGEAFF
v_gene: TRBV29-1; j_gene: TRBJ1-1; CDR3aa: CSVGDRAGHQLDTEAFF
v_gene: TRBV7-9; j_gene: .; CDR3aa: CASSHPVGTGGYEQYF
v_gene: TRBV7-9; j_gene: TRBJ1-1; CDR3aa: CASSQLWETLSSTEAFF
v_gene: TRBV9; j_gene: TRBJ2-3; CDR3aa: CASSTLGGRTDTQYF
v_gene: TRBV20-1; j_gene: TRBJ2-5; CDR3aa: CSAREPSGGAEEQYF
v_gene: TRBV20-1; j_gene: TRBJ1-2; CDR3aa: CSAVNRESNYGYTF
v_gene: TRBV18; j_gene: TRBJ2-4; CDR3aa: CASSTAGASQGEQYF
v_gene: TRBV4-2; j_gene: TRBJ1-2; CDR3aa: CASSTGTGDGYGYTF
v_gene: TRBV5-1; j_gene: TRBJ1-1; CDR3aa: CASVYGGAENTEAFF